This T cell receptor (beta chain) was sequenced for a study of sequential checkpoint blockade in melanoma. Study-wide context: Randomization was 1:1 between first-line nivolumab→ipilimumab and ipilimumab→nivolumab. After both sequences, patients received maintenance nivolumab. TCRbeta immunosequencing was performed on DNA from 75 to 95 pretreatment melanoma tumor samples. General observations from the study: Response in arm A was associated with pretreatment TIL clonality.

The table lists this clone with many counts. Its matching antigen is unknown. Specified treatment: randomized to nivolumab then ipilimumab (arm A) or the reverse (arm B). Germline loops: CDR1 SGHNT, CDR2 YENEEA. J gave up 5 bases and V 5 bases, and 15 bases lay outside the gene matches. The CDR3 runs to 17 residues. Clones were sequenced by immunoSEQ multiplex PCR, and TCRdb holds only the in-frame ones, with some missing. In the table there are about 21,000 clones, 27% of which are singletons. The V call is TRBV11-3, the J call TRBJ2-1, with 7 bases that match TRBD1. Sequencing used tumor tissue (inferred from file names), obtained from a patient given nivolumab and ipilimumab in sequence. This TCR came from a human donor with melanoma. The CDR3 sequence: CASSHSGGAYLDNEQFF. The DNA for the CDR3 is TGTGCCAGCAGCCATTCAGGGGGTGCTTATTTGGACAATGAGCAGTTCTTC.